The clone carrying this TCR beta chain was seen only a few times. Its antigen remains unidentified. The source of the sample is a study of blood T cells in healthy people across ages. Points from the study as a whole: The donors' CMV status was not determined, possibly confounding changes in expanded clonotypes.

This CDR3 has 15 amino acids. The second PCR ran roughly 6 to 12 cycles with a sample-barcoded 5' primer and J-beta primers. TCRdb used MiXCR to reprocess the 5' RACE reads, holding one entry per CDR3 protein. Of 750,000 to 1,000,000 distinct CDR3 sequences in the sample, about 27% were seen once. Donors were systemically healthy Caucasian individuals from Russia aged about 6 to 90 years. This sample was also put to use in a study of T cells of mothers and their children. That study adds: Unrelated mother-child pairs always had slightly, but never significantly, lower normalized overlap than related pairs.

V gene TRBV21-1 combines with J gene TRBJ2-3; TRBD2, the table's D call, was not compared with the DNA. TRBV21-1 is reported as a pseudogene. The TCR comes from a middle-aged woman in good health. The sequencing input was blood. CDR3 amino acids: CAIGLAGSIADTQYF. CDR3 in DNA: TGTGCCATCGGACTAGCGGGTTCAATTGCAGATACGCAGTATTTT.